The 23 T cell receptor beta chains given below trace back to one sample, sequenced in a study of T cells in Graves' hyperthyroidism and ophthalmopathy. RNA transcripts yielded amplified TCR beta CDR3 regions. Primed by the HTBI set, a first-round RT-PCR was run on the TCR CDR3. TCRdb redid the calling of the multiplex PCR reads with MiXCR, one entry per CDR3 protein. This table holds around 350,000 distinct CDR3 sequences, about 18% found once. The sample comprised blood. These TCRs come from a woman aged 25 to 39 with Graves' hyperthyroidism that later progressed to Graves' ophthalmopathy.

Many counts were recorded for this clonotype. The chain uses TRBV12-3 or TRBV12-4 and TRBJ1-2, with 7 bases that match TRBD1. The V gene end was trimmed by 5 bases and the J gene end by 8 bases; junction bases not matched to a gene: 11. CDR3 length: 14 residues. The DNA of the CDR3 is TGTGCCAGCAGTCCCCGGACAGGTCAGGACGGCTACACCTTC. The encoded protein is CASSPRTGQDGYTF.

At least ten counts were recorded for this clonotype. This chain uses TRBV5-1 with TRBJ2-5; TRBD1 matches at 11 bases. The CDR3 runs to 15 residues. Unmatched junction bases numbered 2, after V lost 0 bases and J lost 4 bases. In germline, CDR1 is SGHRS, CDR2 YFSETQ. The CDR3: CASSLEGQGGETQYF. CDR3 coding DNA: TGCGCCAGCAGCTTGGAGGGACAGGGGGGAGAGACCCAGTACTTC.

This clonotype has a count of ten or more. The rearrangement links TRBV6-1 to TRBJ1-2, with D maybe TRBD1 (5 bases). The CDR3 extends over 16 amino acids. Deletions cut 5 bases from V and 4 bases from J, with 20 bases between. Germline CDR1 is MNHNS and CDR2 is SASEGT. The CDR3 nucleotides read TGTGCCAGCAGTCCCTTTGTGGGGGATAGGGCCTATGGCTACACCTTC. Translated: CASSPFVGDRAYGYTF.

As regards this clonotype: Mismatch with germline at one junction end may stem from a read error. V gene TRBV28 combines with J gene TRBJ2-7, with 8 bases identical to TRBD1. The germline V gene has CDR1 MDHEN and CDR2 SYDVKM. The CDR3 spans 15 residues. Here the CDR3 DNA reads TGTGCCGGCAGTCCCAGAAGACAGGGGAACTACGAGCAGTACTTC. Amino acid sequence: CAGSPRRQGNYEQYF.

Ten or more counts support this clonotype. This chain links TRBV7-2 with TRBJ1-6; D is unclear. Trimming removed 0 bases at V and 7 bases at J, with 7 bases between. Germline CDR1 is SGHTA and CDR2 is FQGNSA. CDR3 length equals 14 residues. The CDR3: CASSLAGVNSPLHF. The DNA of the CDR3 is TGTGCCAGCAGCTTAGCTGGGGTCAATTCACCCCTCCACTTT.

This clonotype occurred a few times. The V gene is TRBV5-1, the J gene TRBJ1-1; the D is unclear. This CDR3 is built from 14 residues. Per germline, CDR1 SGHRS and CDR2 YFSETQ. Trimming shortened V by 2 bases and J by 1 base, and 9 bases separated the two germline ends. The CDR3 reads CASSLFNPNTEAFF. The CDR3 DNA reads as TGCGCCAGCAGCTTATTTAACCCGAACACTGAAGCTTTCTTT.

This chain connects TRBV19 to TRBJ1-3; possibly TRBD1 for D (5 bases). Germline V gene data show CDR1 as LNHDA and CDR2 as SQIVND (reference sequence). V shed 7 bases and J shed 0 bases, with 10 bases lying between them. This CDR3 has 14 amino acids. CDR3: CASTWGSSGNTIYF. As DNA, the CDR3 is TGTGCCAGTACTTGGGGCTCCTCTGGAAACACCATATATTTT.

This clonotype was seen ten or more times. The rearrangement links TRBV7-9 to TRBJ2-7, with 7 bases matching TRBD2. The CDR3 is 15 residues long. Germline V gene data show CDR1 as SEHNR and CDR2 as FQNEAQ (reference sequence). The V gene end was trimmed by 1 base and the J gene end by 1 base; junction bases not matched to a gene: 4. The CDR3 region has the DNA TGTGCCAGCAGCTTAGGGGAGGGGATTTCCTACGAGCAGTACTTC. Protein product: CASSLGEGISYEQYF.

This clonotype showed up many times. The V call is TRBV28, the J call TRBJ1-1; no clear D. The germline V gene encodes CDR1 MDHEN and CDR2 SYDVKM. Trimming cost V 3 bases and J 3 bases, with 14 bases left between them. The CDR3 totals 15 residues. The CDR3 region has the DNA TGTGCCAGCAGTTTGGGAGGTGGTGCGTACACTGAAGCTTTCTTT. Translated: CASSLGGGAYTEAFF.

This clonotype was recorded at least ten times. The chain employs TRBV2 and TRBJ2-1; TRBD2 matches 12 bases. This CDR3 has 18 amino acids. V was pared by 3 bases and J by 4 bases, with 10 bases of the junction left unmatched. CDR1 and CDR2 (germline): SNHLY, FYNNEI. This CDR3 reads CASSDPQLAGGHYNEQFF. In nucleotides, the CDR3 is TGTGCCAGCAGTGATCCCCAGCTAGCGGGGGGGCATTACAATGAGCAGTTCTTC. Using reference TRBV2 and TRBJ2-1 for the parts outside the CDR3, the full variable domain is EPEVTQTPSHQVTQMGQEVILRCVPISNHLYFYWYRQILGQKVEFLVSFYNNEISEKSEIFDDQFSVERPDGSNFTLKIRSTKLEDSAMYFCASSDPQLAGGHYNEQFFGPGTRLTVL.

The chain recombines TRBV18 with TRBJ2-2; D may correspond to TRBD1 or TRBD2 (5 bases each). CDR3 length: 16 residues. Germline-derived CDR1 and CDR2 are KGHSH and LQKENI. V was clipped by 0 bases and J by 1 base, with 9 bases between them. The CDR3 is CASSPPGVLNTGELFF. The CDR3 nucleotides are TGTGCCAGCTCACCACCGGGGGTCCTGAACACCGGGGAGCTGTTTTTT.

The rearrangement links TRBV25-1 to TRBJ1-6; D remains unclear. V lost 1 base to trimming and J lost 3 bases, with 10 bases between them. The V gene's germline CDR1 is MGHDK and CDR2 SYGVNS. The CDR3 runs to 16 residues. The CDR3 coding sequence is TGTGCCAGCAGTGAATGGGCAGGCGGCTATAATTCACCCCTCCACTTT. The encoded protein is CASSEWAGGYNSPLHF.

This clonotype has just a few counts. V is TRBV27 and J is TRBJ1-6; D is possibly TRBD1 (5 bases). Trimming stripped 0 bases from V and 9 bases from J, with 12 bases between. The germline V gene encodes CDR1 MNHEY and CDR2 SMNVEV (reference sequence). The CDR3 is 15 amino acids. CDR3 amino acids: CASSLSQGRGSPLHF. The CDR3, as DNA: TGTGCCAGCAGTTTATCGCAGGGACGGGGTTCACCCCTCCACTTT.

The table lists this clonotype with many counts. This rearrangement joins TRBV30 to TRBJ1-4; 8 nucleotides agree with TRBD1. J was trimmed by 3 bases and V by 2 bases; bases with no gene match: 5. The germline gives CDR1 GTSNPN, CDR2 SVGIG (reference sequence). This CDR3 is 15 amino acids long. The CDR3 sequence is CAWSSPGQANEKLFF. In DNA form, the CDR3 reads TGTGCCTGGAGTTCCCCGGGACAGGCTAATGAAAAACTGTTTTTT.

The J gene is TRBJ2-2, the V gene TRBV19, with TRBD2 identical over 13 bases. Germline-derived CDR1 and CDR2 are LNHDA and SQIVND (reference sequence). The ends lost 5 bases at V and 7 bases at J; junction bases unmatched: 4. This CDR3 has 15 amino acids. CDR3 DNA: TGTGCCAGTAGTGTGACTAGCGGGAGGTTCGGGGAGCTGTTTTTT. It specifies CASSVTSGRFGELFF.

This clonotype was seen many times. The CDR3 region has the DNA TGCGCCAGCAGCTTGGCCGGGACAGGGAGATTTGATACGCAGTATTTT. Translation: CASSLAGTGRFDTQYF. The chain carries TRBV5-1 and TRBJ2-3; TRBD1 agrees at 9 bases. The CDR3 runs 16 residues. Per germline, CDR1 SGHRS and CDR2 YFSETQ. Trimming removed 0 bases from V and 6 bases from J; junction bases left unmatched: 8.

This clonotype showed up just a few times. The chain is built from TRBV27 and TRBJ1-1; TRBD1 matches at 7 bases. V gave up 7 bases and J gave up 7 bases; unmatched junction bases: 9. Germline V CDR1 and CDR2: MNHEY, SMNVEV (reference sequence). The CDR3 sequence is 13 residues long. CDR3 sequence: CASKTTGRGEAFF. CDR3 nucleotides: TGTGCCAGCAAGACGACAGGGCGGGGTGAAGCTTTCTTT.

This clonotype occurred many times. CDR3 residues: CASSLGQQGPTETQYF. CDR3 in DNA: TGTGCCAGCAGTCTCGGCCAACAGGGGCCCACGGAGACCCAGTACTTC. The chain has TRBV25-1 and TRBJ2-5; 7 bases align to TRBD1. The CDR3 has 16 amino acids. The germline gives CDR1 MGHDK, CDR2 SYGVNS. V was pared by 5 bases and J by 5 bases, with 14 bases of the junction left unmatched.

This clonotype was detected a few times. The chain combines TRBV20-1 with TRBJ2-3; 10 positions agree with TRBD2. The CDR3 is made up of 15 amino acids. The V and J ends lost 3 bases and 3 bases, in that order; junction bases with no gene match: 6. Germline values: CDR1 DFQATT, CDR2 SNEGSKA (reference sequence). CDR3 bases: TGCAGTGCTAGCTCCTCTAGCGGGAGTACAGATACGCAGTATTTT. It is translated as CSASSSSGSTDTQYF.

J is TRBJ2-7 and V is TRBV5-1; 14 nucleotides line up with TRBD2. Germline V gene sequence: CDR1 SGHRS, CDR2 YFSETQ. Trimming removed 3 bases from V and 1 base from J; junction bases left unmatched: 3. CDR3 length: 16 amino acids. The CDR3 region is CASSWGTSGSSYEQYF. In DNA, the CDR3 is TGCGCCAGCAGCTGGGGGACTAGCGGGAGTTCCTACGAGCAGTACTTC.

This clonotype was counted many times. The CDR3 nucleotides read TGTGCCTGGAGGGGACTAGCCAAAAACATTCAGTACTTC. Translated: CAWRGLAKNIQYF. The genes are TRBV30 and TRBJ2-4; D perhaps matches TRBD2 (6 bases). The CDR3 covers 13 residues. V lost 3 bases and J lost 0, with 6 bases in between. CDR1 and CDR2 from the germline V gene are GTSNPN and SVGIG (reference sequence).

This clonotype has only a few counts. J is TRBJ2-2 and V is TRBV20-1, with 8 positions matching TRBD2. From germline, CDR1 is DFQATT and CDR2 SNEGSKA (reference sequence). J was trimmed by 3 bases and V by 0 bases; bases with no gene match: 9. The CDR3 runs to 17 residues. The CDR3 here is CSARDSQLAGYTGELFF. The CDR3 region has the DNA TGCAGTGCTAGAGATAGTCAATTAGCGGGATACACCGGGGAGCTGTTTTTT.

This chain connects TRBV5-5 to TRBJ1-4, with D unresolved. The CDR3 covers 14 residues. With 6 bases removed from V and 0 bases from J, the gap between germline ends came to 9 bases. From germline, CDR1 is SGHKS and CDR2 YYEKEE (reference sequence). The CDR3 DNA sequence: TGTGCCAGCAACTCGGCCGCAACTAATGAAAAACTGTTTTTT. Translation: CASNSAATNEKLFF.